This T cell receptor beta chain was retrieved from a study of Graves' ophthalmopathy and Graves' hyperthyroidism. The study amplified TCR beta CDR3 regions using RNA transcripts. The first round was an RT-PCR with HTBI primers, and the second round was a multiplex PCR. TCRdb reanalysed the multiplex PCR reads using MiXCR and keeps one entry per CDR3 protein. The data hold a few hundred thousand distinct CDR3 sequences, with about 16% observed a single time. This clonotype has a count of ten or more. Included hyperthyroidism patients were aged 18 to 65 and newly diagnosed (under 2 months' duration). Exclusion applied to patients with other autoimmune diseases, uncontrolled infections, pregnancy or lactation. V lost 9 bases, J lost 9 bases, and 18 bases lay in between. The CDR3 consists of 13 residues. The germline CDR1 and CDR2 sequences are LNHDA and SQIVND (reference sequence).

The source material was peripheral blood. The sequence came from a woman under 30 with stable Graves' hyperthyroidism. V gene TRBV19 combines with J gene TRBJ1-5; D uncertain. The CDR3 here is CASRRTPSGPQHF. The CDR3 coding sequence is TGTGCCAGCCGACGTACCCCGTCGGGGCCCCAGCATTTT.